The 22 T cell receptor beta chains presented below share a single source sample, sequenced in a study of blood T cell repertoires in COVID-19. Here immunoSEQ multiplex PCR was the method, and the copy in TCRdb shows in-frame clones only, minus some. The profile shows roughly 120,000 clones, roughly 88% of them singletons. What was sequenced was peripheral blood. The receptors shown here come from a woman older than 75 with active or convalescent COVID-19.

The CDR3 sequence is CASVREIGEYQPQHF. The CDR3 DNA sequence: TGTGCTAGTGTTCGGGAAATTGGGGAGTATCAGCCCCAGCATTTT. The chain uses TRBV12-5 and TRBJ1-5; no clear D gene. CDR3 size: 15 residues. V lost 7 bases and J lost 5, with 18 bases in between. Per the germline V gene, CDR1 is LGHNT and CDR2 is FRNRAP.

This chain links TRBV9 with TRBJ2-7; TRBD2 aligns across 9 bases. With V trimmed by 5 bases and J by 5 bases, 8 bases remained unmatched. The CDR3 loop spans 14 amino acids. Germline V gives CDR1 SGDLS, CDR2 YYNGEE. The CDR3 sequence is CASSPGSGSDEQYF. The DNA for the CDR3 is TGTGCCAGCAGTCCTGGTAGCGGGAGTGACGAGCAGTACTTC.

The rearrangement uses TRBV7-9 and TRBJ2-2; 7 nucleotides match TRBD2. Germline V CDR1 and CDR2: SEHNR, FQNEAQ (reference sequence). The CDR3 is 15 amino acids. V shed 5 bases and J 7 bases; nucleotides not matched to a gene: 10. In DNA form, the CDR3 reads TGTGCCAGCAGCGCGACTAGCCTGGCGGGCGGGGAGCTGTTTTTT. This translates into CASSATSLAGGELFF. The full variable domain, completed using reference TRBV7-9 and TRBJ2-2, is DTGVSQNPRHKITKRGQNVTFRCDPISEHNRLYWYRQTLGQGPEFLTYFQNEAQLEKSRLLSDRFSAERPKGSFSTLEIQRTEQGDSAMYLCASSATSLAGGELFFGEGSRLTVL.

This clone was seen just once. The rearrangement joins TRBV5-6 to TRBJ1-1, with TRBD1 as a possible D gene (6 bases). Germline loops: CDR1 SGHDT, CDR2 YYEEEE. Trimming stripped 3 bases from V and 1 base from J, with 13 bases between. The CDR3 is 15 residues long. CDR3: CASSSTRGKNTEAFF. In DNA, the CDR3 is TGTGCCAGCAGCTCTACTAGGGGGAAGAACACTGAAGCTTTCTTT.

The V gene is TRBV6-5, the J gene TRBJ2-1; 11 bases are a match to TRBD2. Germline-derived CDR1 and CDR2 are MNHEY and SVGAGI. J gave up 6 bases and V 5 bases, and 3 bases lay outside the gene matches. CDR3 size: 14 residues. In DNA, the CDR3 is TGTGCCAGCAGTCGACTAGCGGGGACCAATGAGCAGTTCTTC. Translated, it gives CASSRLAGTNEQFF.

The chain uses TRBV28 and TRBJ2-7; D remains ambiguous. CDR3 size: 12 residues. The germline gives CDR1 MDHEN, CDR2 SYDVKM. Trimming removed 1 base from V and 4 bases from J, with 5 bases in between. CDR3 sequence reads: CASSLYRYEQYF. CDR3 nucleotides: TGTGCCAGCAGTTTATATCGGTACGAGCAGTACTTC.

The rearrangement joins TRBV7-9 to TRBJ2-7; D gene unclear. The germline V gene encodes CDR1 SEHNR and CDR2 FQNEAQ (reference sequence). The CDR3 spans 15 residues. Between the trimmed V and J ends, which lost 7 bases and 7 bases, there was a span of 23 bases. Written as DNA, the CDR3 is TGTGCCAGCACCGACATACTTGGATCTTTTTCAGAGCAGTACTTC. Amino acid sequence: CASTDILGSFSEQYF.

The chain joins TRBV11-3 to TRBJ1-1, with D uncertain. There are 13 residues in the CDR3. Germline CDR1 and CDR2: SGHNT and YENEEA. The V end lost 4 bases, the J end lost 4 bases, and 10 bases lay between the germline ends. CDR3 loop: CASSSLSGTEAFF. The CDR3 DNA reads TGTGCCAGCAGCTCACTATCTGGCACTGAAGCTTTCTTT. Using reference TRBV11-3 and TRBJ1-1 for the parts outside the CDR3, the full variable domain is EAGVVQSPRYKIIEKKQPVAFWCNPISGHNTLYWYLQNLGQGPELLIRYENEEAVDDSQLPKDRFSAERLKGVDSTLKIQPAELGDSAVYLCASSSLSGTEAFFGQGTRLTVV.

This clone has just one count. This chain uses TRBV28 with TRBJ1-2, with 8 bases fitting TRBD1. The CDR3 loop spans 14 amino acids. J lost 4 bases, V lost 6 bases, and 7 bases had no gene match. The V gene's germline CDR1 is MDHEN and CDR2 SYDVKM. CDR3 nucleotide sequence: TGTGCCAGCAGCCCAGGACAGGGTGGCTATGGCTACACCTTC. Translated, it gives CASSPGQGGYGYTF.

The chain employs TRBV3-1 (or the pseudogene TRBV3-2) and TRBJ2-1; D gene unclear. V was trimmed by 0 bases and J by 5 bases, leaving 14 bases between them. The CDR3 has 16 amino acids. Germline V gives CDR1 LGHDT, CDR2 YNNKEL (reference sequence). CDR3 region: CASSQERNSYHNEQFF. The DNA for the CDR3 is TGTGCCAGCAGCCAAGAAAGAAACAGTTACCACAATGAGCAGTTCTTC.

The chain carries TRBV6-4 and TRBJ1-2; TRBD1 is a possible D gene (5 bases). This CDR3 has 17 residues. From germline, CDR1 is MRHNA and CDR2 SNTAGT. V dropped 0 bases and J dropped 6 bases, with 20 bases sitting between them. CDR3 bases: TGTGCCAGCAGTGACTCGGGGCCATCCGGCCGGATTAATGGCTACACCTTC. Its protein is CASSDSGPSGRINGYTF.

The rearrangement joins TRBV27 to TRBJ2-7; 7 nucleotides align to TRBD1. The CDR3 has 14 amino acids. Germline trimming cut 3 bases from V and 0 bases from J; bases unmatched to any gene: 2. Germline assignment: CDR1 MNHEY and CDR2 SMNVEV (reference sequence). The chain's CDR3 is CASSFGDSSYEQYF. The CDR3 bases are TGTGCCAGCAGTTTCGGGGACAGCTCCTACGAGCAGTACTTC.

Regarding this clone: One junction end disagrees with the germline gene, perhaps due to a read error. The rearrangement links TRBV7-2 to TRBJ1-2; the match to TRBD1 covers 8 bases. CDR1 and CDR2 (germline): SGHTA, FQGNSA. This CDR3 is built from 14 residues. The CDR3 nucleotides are TGTGCCAGCAGTTCGACAGGGGCTAAGTATGGCTACACCTTC. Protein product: CASSSTGAKYGYTF. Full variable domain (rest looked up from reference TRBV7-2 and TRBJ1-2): GAGVSQSPSNKVTEKGKDVELRCDPISGHTALYWYRQSLGQGLEFLIYFQGNSAPDKSGLPSDRFSAERTGGSVSTLTIQRTQQEDSAVYLCASSSTGAKYGYTFGSGTRLTVV.

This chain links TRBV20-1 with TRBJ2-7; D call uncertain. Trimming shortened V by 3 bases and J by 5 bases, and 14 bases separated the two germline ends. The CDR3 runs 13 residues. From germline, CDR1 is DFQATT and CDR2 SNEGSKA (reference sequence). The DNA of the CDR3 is TGCAGTGCTAGTAGAGATAAGTCAAACGAGCAGTACTTC. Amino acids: CSASRDKSNEQYF.

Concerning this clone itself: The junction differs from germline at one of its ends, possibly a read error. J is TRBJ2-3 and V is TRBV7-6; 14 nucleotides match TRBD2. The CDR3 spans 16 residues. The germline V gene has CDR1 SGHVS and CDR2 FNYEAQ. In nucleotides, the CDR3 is TGTGCCAGCAGTTTAGGGACTAGCGGGAGTCCAGATACGCAGTATTTT. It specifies CASSLGTSGSPDTQYF.

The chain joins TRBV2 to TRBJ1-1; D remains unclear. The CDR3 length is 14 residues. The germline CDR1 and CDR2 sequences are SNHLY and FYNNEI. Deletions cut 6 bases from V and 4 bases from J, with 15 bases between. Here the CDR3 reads CASRGKHIPTEAFF. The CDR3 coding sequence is TGTGCCAGCAGGGGCAAGCACATACCCACTGAAGCTTTCTTT. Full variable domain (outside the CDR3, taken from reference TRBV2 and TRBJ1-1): EPEVTQTPSHQVTQMGQEVILRCVPISNHLYFYWYRQILGQKVEFLVSFYNNEISEKSEIFDDQFSVERPDGSNFTLKIRSTKLEDSAMYFCASRGKHIPTEAFFGQGTRLTVV.

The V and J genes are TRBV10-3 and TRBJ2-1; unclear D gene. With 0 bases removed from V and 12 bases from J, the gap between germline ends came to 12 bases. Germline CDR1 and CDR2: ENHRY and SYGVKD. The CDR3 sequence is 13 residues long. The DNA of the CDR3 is TGTGCCATCAGTGAGTCGAGCCCCCCCCGGCAGTTCTTC. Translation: CAISESSPPRQFF.

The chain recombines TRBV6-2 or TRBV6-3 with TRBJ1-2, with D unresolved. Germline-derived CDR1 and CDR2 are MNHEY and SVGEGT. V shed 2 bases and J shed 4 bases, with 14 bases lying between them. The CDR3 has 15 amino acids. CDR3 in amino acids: CASSYGGFTSYGYTF. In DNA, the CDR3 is TGTGCCAGCAGTTACGGCGGCTTTACCTCCTATGGCTACACCTTC.

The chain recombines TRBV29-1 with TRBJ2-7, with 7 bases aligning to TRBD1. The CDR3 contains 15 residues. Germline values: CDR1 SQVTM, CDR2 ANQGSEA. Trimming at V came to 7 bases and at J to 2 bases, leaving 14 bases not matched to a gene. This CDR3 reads CSALKPGQSPYEQYF. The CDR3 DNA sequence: TGCAGCGCCCTCAAACCGGGACAGAGTCCCTACGAGCAGTACTTC.

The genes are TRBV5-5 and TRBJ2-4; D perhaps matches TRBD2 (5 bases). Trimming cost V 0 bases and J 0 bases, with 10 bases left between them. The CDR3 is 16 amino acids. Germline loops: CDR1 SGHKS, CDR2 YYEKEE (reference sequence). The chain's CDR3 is CASSLAQEVAKNIQYF. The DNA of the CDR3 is TGTGCCAGCAGCTTGGCCCAGGAGGTAGCCAAAAACATTCAGTACTTC. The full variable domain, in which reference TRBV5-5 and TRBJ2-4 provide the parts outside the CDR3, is DAGVTQSPTHLIKTRGQQVTLRCSPISGHKSVSWYQQVLGQGPQFIFQYYEKEERGRGNFPDRFSARQFPNYSSELNVNALLLGDSALYLCASSLAQEVAKNIQYFGAGTRLSVL.

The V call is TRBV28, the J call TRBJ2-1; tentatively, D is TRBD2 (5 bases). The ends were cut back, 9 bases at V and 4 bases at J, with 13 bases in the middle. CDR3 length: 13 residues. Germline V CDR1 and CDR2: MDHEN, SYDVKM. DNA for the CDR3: TGTGCCAGTAGAGAAGGAGGTTACAATGAGCAGTTCTTC. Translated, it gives CASREGGYNEQFF.

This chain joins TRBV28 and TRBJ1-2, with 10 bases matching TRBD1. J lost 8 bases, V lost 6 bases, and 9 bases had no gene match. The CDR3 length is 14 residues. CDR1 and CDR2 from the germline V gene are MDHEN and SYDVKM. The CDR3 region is CASRTGGAGHGYTF. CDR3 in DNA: TGTGCCAGCAGGACAGGGGGCGCGGGACACGGCTACACCTTC.